These T cell receptor beta chains were read from a single sample in a study of PD-1 blockade in classical Hodgkin lymphoma. TCRdb keeps only in-frame clones here, not all; method: immunoSEQ multiplex PCR. The repertoire holds nearly 60,000 clones, with approximately 90% as singletons. The material was peripheral blood mononuclear cells (PBMCs), obtained before the second cycle of nivolumab. These receptors all stem from a human donor with classical Hodgkin lymphoma. Both conserved end residues are part of each CDR3. Each record gives: V gene, J gene, clone size, D gene, CDR3 protein, CDR3 DNA. D genes are given only for firm matches. Not all rows give a size; the values are once, few, many and, for expanded clones, a class.

>TRBV9|TRBJ2-7|-|-
CASSVAGQLQAYEQYF
TGTGCCAGCAGCGTAGCCGGACAACTTCAAGCCTACGAGCAGTACTTC
>TRBV7-6|TRBJ2-1|-|TRBD2
CASSLGSVAGINEQFF
TGTGCCAGCAGCTTAGGTTCGGTAGCGGGGATTAATGAGCAGTTCTTC
>TRBV9|TRBJ2-6|-|-
CASSAGLVSGANVLTF
TGTGCCAGCAGCGCCGGACTGGTCTCTGGGGCCAACGTCCTGACTTTC
>TRBV11-2|TRBJ1-2|-|-
CASSSGTGDYGYTF
TGTGCCAGCAGCTCAGGAACAGGAGACTATGGCTACACCTTC
>TRBV11-3|TRBJ2-7|-|TRBD2
CASSLAGGTYEQYF
TGTGCCAGCAGCTTAGCGGGGGGAACCTACGAGCAGTACTTC
>TRBV2|TRBJ2-7|-|-
CASSDSSYEQYF
TGTGCCAGCAGTGACAGCTCCTACGAGCAGTACTTC
>TRBV11-1|TRBJ2-5|-|-
CASSLEGSAQYF
TGTGCCAGCAGCTTAGAGGGGTCGGCCCAGTACTTC
>TRBV30|TRBJ2-5|-|-
CAWSLNRQETQYF
TGTGCCTGGAGCCTAAACAGGCAAGAGACCCAGTACTTC
>TRBV9|TRBJ2-3|-|TRBD2
CASSVGTSGYTDTQYF
TGTGCCAGCAGCGTAGGGACTAGCGGATACACAGATACGCAGTATTTT
>TRBV2|TRBJ1-3|-|-
CASRGSGFYGNTIYF
TGTGCCAGCAGGGGCAGCGGTTTTTACGGAAACACCATATATTTT
>TRBV7-5|TRBJ1-6|-|-
CARSLSVRCSPLHF
TGTGCCAGAAGCTTAAGTGTCAGATGCTCACCCCTCCACTTT
>TRBV5-6|TRBJ2-3|-|-
CASSPGLQNTDTQYF
TGTGCCAGCAGCCCGGGACTCCAGAACACAGATACGCAGTATTTT
>TRBV28|TRBJ2-5|-|-
CASSTRLPGPGTQYF
TGTGCCAGCAGTACCAGGCTCCCCGGTCCAGGGACCCAGTACTTC
>TRBV5-1|TRBJ2-7|-|-
CASSLVGTGNHEQYF
TGCGCCAGCAGCTTGGTGGGGACGGGGAACCACGAGCAGTACTTC
>TRBV5-1|TRBJ2-6|few|-
CASSLVGLSGANVLTF
TGCGCCAGCAGCTTGGTGGGGCTCTCTGGGGCCAACGTCCTGACTTTC
>TRBV14|TRBJ1-4|-|TRBD1
CASSRRGQGAWWSNEKLFF
TGTGCCAGCAGCCGCCGGGGACAGGGGGCTTGGTGGTCTAATGAAAAACTGTTTTTT
>TRBV6-6|TRBJ2-2|-|-
CAIETNTGELFF
TGTGCCATAGAGACCAACACCGGGGAGCTGTTTTTT
>TRBV28|TRBJ2-1|-|TRBD1
CASSSGQGVGDEQFF
TGTGCCAGCAGTTCGGGACAGGGGGTTGGGGATGAGCAGTTCTTC
>TRBV7-3|TRBJ1-1|-|-
CASSTAEDTEAFF
TGTGCCAGCAGCACTGCGGAGGACACTGAAGCTTTCTTT
>TRBV27|TRBJ2-1|-|TRBD1
CASRGATGNYNEQFF
TGTGCCAGCAGAGGCGCGACAGGGAACTACAATGAGCAGTTCTTC
>TRBV9|TRBJ2-1|-|-
CASRGSSYEQFF
TGTGCCAGCAGGGGTTCGTCATATGAGCAGTTCTTC
>TRBV2|TRBJ2-5|-|-
CASSAPGQFVAVTGREETQYF
TGTGCCAGCAGTGCCCCGGGACAGTTCGTCGCGGTCACTGGGCGGGAGGAGACCCAGTACTTC
>TRBV10-1|TRBJ2-7|-|-
CASSEPGTEQYF
TGCGCCAGCAGTGAGCCTGGGACGGAGCAGTACTTC
>TRBV15|TRBJ2-7|-|TRBD2
CATIYGGAYPF
TGTGCCACCATTTACGGGGGGGCCTATCCATTC
>TRBV5-8|TRBJ1-5|-|TRBD1
CASSETRGVGNQPQHF
TGTGCCAGCAGCGAGACCAGGGGGGTGGGCAATCAGCCCCAGCATTTT
>TRBV2|TRBJ2-1|-|TRBD1
CASGQGGNEQFF
TGTGCCAGTGGACAGGGGGGAAATGAGCAGTTCTTC
>TRBV18|TRBJ1-5|-|-
CASSPTGLGALGPQHF
TGTGCCAGCTCACCAACCGGTCTGGGGGCTCTCGGGCCCCAGCATTTT
>TRBV11-2|TRBJ1-1|-|-
CASSWGGLSTEAFF
TGTGCCAGCAGCTGGGGGGGGCTAAGTACTGAAGCTTTCTTT
>TRBV28|TRBJ2-7|-|-
CASRTAPGTYEQYF
TGTGCCAGCAGAACAGCCCCCGGGACCTACGAGCAGTACTTC
>TRBV13|TRBJ1-4|-|-
CASSLAGISEKLFF
TGTGCCAGCAGCTTAGCTGGGATAAGTGAAAAACTGTTTTTT
>TRBV27|TRBJ2-1|-|TRBD1
CASRPTGETYNEQFF
TGTGCCAGCAGGCCGACAGGGGAAACCTACAATGAGCAGTTCTTC
>TRBV27|TRBJ2-7|-|TRBD2
CASSPIGGGNSLNEQYF
TGTGCCAGCAGCCCCATTGGGGGGGGAAATTCTCTCAACGAGCAGTACTTC
>TRBV5-1|TRBJ2-5|-|TRBD2
CASSLVGGLAEETQYF
TGCGCCAGCAGCTTAGTGGGCGGACTAGCCGAAGAGACCCAGTACTTC
>TRBV19|TRBJ2-1|-|TRBD2
CASSIGPGRENEQFF
TGTGCCAGTAGTATAGGTCCGGGGAGGGAGAATGAGCAGTTCTTC
>TRBV19|TRBJ2-1|few|TRBD2
CASSLAGGPGEQFF
TGTGCCAGTAGTTTAGCGGGAGGGCCTGGTGAGCAGTTCTTC
>TRBV6-1|TRBJ2-5|-|-
CASSEGVVASGETQYF
TGTGCCAGCAGTGAAGGGGTCGTCGCCTCGGGAGAGACCCAGTACTTC
>TRBV6-1|TRBJ2-7|-|-
CASSEMTASPGQYF
TGTGCCAGCAGTGAAATGACCGCTTCTCCCGGGCAGTACTTC
>TRBV7-2|TRBJ2-1|-|TRBD2
CASSFWTSGSNEQFF
TGTGCCAGCAGCTTCTGGACTAGCGGGAGTAATGAGCAGTTCTTC
>TRBV19|TRBJ2-2|-|-
CASTGTISAGELFF
TGTGCCAGTACGGGAACCATTTCCGCCGGGGAGCTGTTTTTT